The 15 T cell receptor beta chains in this list originate from one sample, sequenced in a study of CD8 T cells in ankylosing spondylitis. MiXCR was run by TCRdb on the 5' RACE reads, yielding one entry per CDR3 protein. The profile shows about 250,000 distinct CDR3 sequences, 32% of them singletons. The specimen sequenced was blood, either unsorted or a sorted T cell fraction (not recorded which). These receptors all come from a male donor with ankylosing spondylitis or in good health (not recorded which).

The chain couples TRBV12-3 or TRBV12-4 to TRBJ2-5, with D perhaps matching TRBD1 or TRBD2 (5 bases each). The CDR3 length is 15 residues. Trimming stripped 4 bases from V and 1 base from J, with 13 bases between. The CDR3 nucleotides are TGTGCCAGCAGTTACCGGGACGCCGCCCAAGAGACCCAGTACTTC. Its translation: CASSYRDAAQETQYF.

The chain couples TRBV7-2 to TRBJ2-1; no definite D call. The V gene's germline CDR1 is SGHTA and CDR2 FQGNSA. The V end lost 1 base, the J end lost 0 bases, and 10 bases lay between the germline ends. The CDR3 totals 16 residues. The DNA for the CDR3 is TGTGCCAGCAGCTTAGGGATAGCCCGCTCCTACAATGAGCAGTTCTTC. As protein: CASSLGIARSYNEQFF.

This clonotype was seen more than once but under ten times. V and J are TRBV5-5 and TRBJ2-6, with unresolved D. V lost 7 bases, J lost 4 bases, and 15 bases lay in between. From germline, CDR1 is SGHKS and CDR2 YYEKEE (reference sequence). The CDR3 consists of 15 residues. The CDR3 region has the DNA TGTGCCAGCGGGCAATGGGTAACCGGGGCCAACGTCCTGACTTTC. Amino acids: CASGQWVTGANVLTF.

This clonotype came up a few times. The genes are TRBV24-1 and TRBJ2-2, with D possibly called TRBD1 or TRBD2 (5 bases each). The V end was cut by 12 bases, the J end by 3 bases, with 13 bases between. The CDR3 loop spans 13 amino acids. The germline V gene has CDR1 KGHDR and CDR2 SFDVKD. The CDR3, as DNA: TGTGCCGCGAGGGGTTTCGACACCGGGGAGCTGTTTTTT. It yields the protein CAARGFDTGELFF.

This clonotype occurred a few times. The chain is built from TRBV29-1 and TRBJ1-2; 9 bases match TRBD1. Germline V lookup: CDR1 SQVTM, CDR2 ANQGSEA. This CDR3 is 13 amino acids long. The CDR3 DNA is TGCAGTGGGGGGCCACAGGGGGCGTATGGCTACACCTTC. Protein sequence: CSGGPQGAYGYTF.

This chain's CDR3 is CASSPYSYQPQHF. The CDR3 region has the DNA TGTGCCAGCAGTCCCTACAGCTATCAGCCCCAGCATTTT. This chain uses TRBV12-3 or TRBV12-4 with TRBJ1-5; D ambiguous. The V and J ends lost 5 bases and 5 bases respectively, with 10 bases between them. The CDR3 length is 13 residues.

This clonotype was observed a few times. This sequence joins TRBV29-1 and TRBJ2-3; unclear D gene. The CDR3 extends over 13 amino acids. V was pared by 3 bases and J by 2 bases, with 9 bases between. Germline assignment: CDR1 SQVTM and CDR2 ANQGSEA. The CDR3 sequence is CSVDGPITDTQYF. The CDR3 DNA follows: TGCAGCGTTGATGGGCCGATCACAGATACGCAGTATTTT.

This clonotype occurred a few times. V and J are TRBV5-1 and TRBJ2-5; D is undetermined. Germline loops: CDR1 SGHRS, CDR2 YFSETQ. The CDR3 totals 12 residues. Trimming cost V 2 bases and J 2 bases, with 4 bases left between them. The CDR3, as DNA: TGCGCCAGCAGCTTAGAACAAGAGACCCAGTACTTC. Amino acid sequence: CASSLEQETQYF.

The chain joins TRBV20-1 to TRBJ1-6; D perhaps matches TRBD1 (5 bases). Germline lookup yields CDR1 DFQATT and CDR2 SNEGSKA (reference sequence). Trimming stripped 5 bases from V and 18 bases from J, with 23 bases between. The CDR3 loop spans 13 amino acids. The CDR3 sequence is CSAGPREGRWPHF. CDR3 coding DNA: TGCAGTGCTGGACCCAGGGAGGGCCGGTGGCCCCACTTT.

This clonotype came up a few times. The CDR3 DNA is TGCAGCGTTGAGGAGGGTCGGTTTGGCTACACCTTC. This sequence encodes CSVEEGRFGYTF. J is TRBJ1-2 and V is TRBV29-1, with D unclear. Germline V gene data show CDR1 as SQVTM and CDR2 as ANQGSEA. V lost 3 bases and J 7 bases, leaving 12 bases between the germline ends. CDR3 length: 12 residues.

This chain links TRBV28 with TRBJ2-5, with D maybe TRBD2 (6 bases). This CDR3 has 15 residues. From germline, CDR1 is MDHEN and CDR2 SYDVKM. V was clipped by 1 base and J by 2 bases, with 11 bases between them. The CDR3: CASSLLGGRQETQYF. The CDR3, as DNA: TGTGCCAGCAGTTTATTAGGAGGGAGGCAAGAGACCCAGTACTTC. The full variable domain, with the rest looked up from reference TRBV28 and TRBJ2-5, is DVKVTQSSRYLVKRTGEKVFLECVQDMDHENMFWYRQDPGLGLRLIYFSYDVKMKEKGDIPEGYSVSREKKERFSLILESASTNQTSMYLCASSLLGGRQETQYFGPGTRLLVL.

The CDR3 region is CASSPLHTEAFF. The CDR3 nucleotides read TGTGCCAGCAGCCCCCTTCACACTGAAGCTTTCTTT. This sequence joins TRBV9 and TRBJ1-1; D gene unclear. The CDR3 totals 12 residues. The V and J ends lost 4 bases and 3 bases respectively, with 7 bases between them. Germline CDR1 SGDLS, CDR2 YYNGEE. Looking up the rest from reference TRBV9 and TRBJ1-1 gives the full variable domain: DSGVTQTPKHLITATGQRVTLRCSPRSGDLSVYWYQQSLDQGLQFLIQYYNGEERAKGNILERFSAQQFPDLHSELNLSSLELGDSALYFCASSPLHTEAFFGQGTRLTVV.

In this sample, this clonotype turned up a few times. The J gene is TRBJ1-1, the V gene TRBV20-1; tentatively, D is TRBD1 (5 bases). The CDR3 loop spans 12 amino acids. Trimming removed 6 bases from V and 4 bases from J, with 12 bases in between. The germline V gene has CDR1 DFQATT and CDR2 SNEGSKA (reference sequence). This CDR3 reads CSALQGVTEAFF. The DNA for the CDR3 is TGCAGTGCGCTTCAGGGTGTCACTGAAGCTTTCTTT.

In its sample, this clonotype was seen a few times. V and J are TRBV10-3 and TRBJ1-3; D not certain. Trimming stripped 0 bases from V and 0 bases from J, with 9 bases between. The CDR3 length is 16 residues. Per germline, CDR1 ENHRY and CDR2 SYGVKD. CDR3 DNA: TGTGCCATCAGTGAGTCGTCAGCTTCCTCTGGAAACACCATATATTTT. Protein: CAISESSASSGNTIYF.

The gene calls are TRBV5-6 and TRBJ2-5; D unclear. V lost 4 bases to trimming and J lost 4 bases, with 11 bases between them. There are 13 residues in the CDR3. The germline V gene has CDR1 SGHDT and CDR2 YYEEEE. CDR3 protein: CASSIQRIETQYF. DNA of the CDR3: TGTGCCAGCAGCATACAACGAATAGAGACCCAGTACTTC.